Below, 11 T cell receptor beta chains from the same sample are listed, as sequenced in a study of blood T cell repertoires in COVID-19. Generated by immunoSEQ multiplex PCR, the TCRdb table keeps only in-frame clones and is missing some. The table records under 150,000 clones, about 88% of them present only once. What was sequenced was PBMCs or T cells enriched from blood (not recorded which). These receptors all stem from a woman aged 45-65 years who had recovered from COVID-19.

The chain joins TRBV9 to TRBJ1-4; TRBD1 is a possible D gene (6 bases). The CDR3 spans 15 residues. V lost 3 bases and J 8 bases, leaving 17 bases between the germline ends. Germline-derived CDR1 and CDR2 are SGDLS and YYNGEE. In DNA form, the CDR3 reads TGTGCCAGCAGCGCCTCCACAGGGCAGGGCGAAAAACTGTTTTTT. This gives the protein CASSASTGQGEKLFF.

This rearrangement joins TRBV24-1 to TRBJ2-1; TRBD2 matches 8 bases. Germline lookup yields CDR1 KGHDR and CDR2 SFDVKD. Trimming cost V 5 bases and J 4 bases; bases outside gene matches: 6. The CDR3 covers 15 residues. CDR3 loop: CATSVKGLGYNEQFF. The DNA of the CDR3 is TGTGCCACCAGTGTTAAGGGACTAGGGTACAATGAGCAGTTCTTC.

CDR3 sequence reads: CASSLSQGTIYF. The DNA of the CDR3 is TGTGCCAGCAGCTTATCCCAGGGCACCATATATTTT. The rearrangement links TRBV7-3 to TRBJ1-3; the D gene is possibly TRBD1 (5 bases). Trimming pared 2 bases from V and 9 bases from J, leaving 8 bases between. This CDR3 is built from 12 residues. Germline V gene sequence: CDR1 SGHTA, CDR2 FQGTGA.

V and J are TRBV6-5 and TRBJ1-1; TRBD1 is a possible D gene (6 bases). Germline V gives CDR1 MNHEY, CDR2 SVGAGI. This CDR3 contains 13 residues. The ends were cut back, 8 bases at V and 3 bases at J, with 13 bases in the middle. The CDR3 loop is CASGPGGHTEAFF. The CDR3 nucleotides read TGTGCCAGCGGCCCCGGGGGGCACACTGAAGCTTTCTTT.

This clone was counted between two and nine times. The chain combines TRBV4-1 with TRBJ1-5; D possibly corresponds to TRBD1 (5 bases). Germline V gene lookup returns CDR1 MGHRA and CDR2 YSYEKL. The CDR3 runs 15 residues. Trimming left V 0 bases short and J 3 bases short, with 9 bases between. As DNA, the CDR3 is TGCGCCAGCAGCCAAGATTCGGGGGACAATCAGCCCCAGCATTTT. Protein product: CASSQDSGDNQPQHF.

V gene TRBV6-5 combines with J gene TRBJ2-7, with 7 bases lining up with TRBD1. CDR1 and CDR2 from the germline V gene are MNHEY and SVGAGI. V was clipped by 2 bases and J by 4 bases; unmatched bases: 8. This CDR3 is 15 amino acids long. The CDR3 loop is CASSYGRTGTYEQYF. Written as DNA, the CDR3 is TGTGCCAGCAGTTACGGTCGGACAGGCACTTACGAGCAGTACTTC.

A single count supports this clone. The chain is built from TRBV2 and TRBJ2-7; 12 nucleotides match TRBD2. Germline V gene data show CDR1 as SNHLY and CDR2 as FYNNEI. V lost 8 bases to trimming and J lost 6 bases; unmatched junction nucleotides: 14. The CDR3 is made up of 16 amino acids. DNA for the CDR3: TGTGCCAGCCAGGCCCGAGCTAGCGGGGGGGAGCCCGAGCAGTACTTC. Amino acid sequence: CASQARASGGEPEQYF.

The CDR3 DNA reads as TGCGCCAGCAGCCAAGAGCCGGGACAGGCTTCACCCCTCCACTTT. It yields the protein CASSQEPGQASPLHF. The chain uses TRBV4-3 and TRBJ1-6, with 8 bases that match TRBD1. The CDR3 length is 15 residues. The V segment lost 0 bases and the J segment 9 bases; nucleotides outside the gene matches: 4. Germline loops: CDR1 LGHNA, CDR2 YSLEER.

The CDR3 sequence is CASSPNDRVNGYTF. In nucleotides, the CDR3 is TGTGCCAGCAGCCCGAACGACAGGGTTAATGGCTACACCTTC. The chain recombines TRBV7-2 with TRBJ1-2, with 7 positions matching TRBD1. J was trimmed by 6 bases and V by 5 bases; bases with no gene match: 9. Per the germline V gene, CDR1 is SGHTA and CDR2 is FQGNSA. The CDR3 contains 14 residues.

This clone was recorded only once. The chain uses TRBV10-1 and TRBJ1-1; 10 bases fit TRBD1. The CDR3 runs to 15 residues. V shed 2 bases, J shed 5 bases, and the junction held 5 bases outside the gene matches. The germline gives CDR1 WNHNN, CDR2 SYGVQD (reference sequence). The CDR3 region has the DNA TGCGCCAGCAGTGAGGGACAGGGGGGACAAACTGAAGCTTTCTTT. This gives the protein CASSEGQGGQTEAFF.

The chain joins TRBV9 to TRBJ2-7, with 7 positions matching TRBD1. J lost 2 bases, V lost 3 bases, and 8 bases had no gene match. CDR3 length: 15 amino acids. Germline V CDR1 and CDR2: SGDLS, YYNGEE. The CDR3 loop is CASSGGQDLTYEQYF. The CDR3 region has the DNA TGTGCCAGCAGCGGAGGACAGGATTTAACCTACGAGCAGTACTTC.